The TCR beta chain under discussion was sequenced for a study of blood T cell repertoires in COVID-19. The overall study: The origin of the acute and convalescent COVID-19 samples was the United States, Italy and Spain. PBMCs, B-cell-depleted T cells, or T cells were the source of the cDNA or gDNA that made up the material.

In its sample, this clone was seen once. Trimming removed 4 bases from V and 7 bases from J; junction bases left unmatched: 6. The CDR3 spans 13 residues. CDR1 and CDR2 from the germline V gene are GTSNPN and SVGIG (reference sequence). Clones were sequenced by immunoSEQ multiplex PCR, and TCRdb holds only the in-frame ones, with some missing. Among about 380,000 clones listed, roughly 80% were seen once. V gene TRBV30 combines with J gene TRBJ2-2; 7 bases are shared with TRBD1. The sequenced sample was peripheral blood. The sequence derives from a human donor with acute or convalescent COVID-19. The donor label of this sample is uncertain. The CDR3 DNA is TGTGCCTGGAATAAGGGGGCGAACGGGGAGCTGTTTTTT. Protein: CAWNKGANGELFF. Looking up the rest from reference TRBV30 and TRBJ2-2 gives the full variable domain: SQTIHQWPATLVQPVGSPLSLECTVEGTSNPNLYWYRQAAGRGLQLLFYSVGIGQISSEVPQNLSASRPQDRQFILSSKKLLLSDSGFYLCAWNKGANGELFFGEGSRLTVL.